This T cell receptor beta chain appears in the sequencing data of a study of T cells in Graves' hyperthyroidism and ophthalmopathy. Study-level information: Initial diagnosis, before any treatment, was when peripheral blood was collected.

Ophthalmopathy cases scored 3 or more on the Clinical Activity Score and 4 or more on NOSPECS grade, with duration below 3 months. Study-wide results and caveats: The model foresaw ophthalmopathy a median roughly 6 months prior to onset.

This clonotype was counted many times. Its antigen is not identified. Amplified TCR beta CDR3 regions came from RNA transcripts. The TCR CDR3 first-round RT-PCR relied on the HTBI primer set. TCRdb analysed the multiplex PCR reads with MiXCR anew, one entry per CDR3 protein. The top ten hold around 47% of the sample, which has some 490,000 distinct CDR3 sequences, approximately 23% seen once. Germline CDR1 is MNHNS and CDR2 is SASEGT. This CDR3 contains 16 residues. Trimming shortened V by 3 bases and J by 4 bases, and 16 bases separated the two germline ends. The chain combines TRBV6-1 with TRBJ1-5, with a tentative D call TRBD1 (6 bases). Sequencing was performed on blood. This clonotype originated in a woman in her seventies with Graves' ophthalmopathy. CDR3 in DNA: TGTGCCAGCAGTGAGCGGTTGGGGGCAGCGAATCAGCCCCAGCATTTT. Its protein product is CASSERLGAANQPQHF.